The rows below give T cell receptor beta chains drawn from one sample of a study of blood T cell repertoires in COVID-19. TCRdb's copy holds only in-frame clones and misses some; the assay was immunoSEQ multiplex PCR. In the table there are some 290,000 clones, roughly nine tenths of which are singletons. The source material was peripheral blood. These receptors were collected from a woman in her 30s with COVID-19, enrolled during active disease. Both conserved end residues are part of each CDR3. Fields, in order: V gene, clone size, J gene, D gene, CDR3 protein, CDR3 DNA. The D gene is left open where the match is weak. Size values are once, few and many counts, or a class for expanded clones, and some rows have none.

>TRBV19|NA|TRBJ1-5|TRBD1
CASSLLWTGGVRSNQPQHF
TGTGCCAGTAGTCTTTTATGGACAGGGGGCGTTAGGAGCAATCAGCCCCAGCATTTT
>TRBV7-9|NA|TRBJ2-7|NA
CASLLRGNSEQYF
TGTGCCAGCCTCCTCCGAGGAAATAGCGAGCAGTACTTC
>TRBV29-1|NA|TRBJ2-7|TRBD2
CSVGRGTTYEQYF
TGCAGCGTTGGCCGGGGGACTACCTACGAGCAGTACTTC
>TRBV3-1/TRBV3-2|few|TRBJ2-2|NA
CASRGGASTGELFF
TGTGCCAGTCGCGGCGGGGCGAGCACCGGGGAGCTGTTTTTT
>TRBV7-9|NA|TRBJ1-2|NA
CASRLGSANYGYTF
TGTGCCAGCAGACTCGGGTCCGCTAACTATGGCTACACCTTC
>TRBV19|NA|TRBJ2-7|TRBD1
CASSIGTGTTYEQYF
TGTGCCAGTAGTATAGGGACAGGGACCACCTACGAGCAGTACTTC
>TRBV2|NA|TRBJ1-2|TRBD1
CASSEEGQGYFGYTF
TGTGCCAGCAGTGAAGAGGGACAGGGATATTTTGGCTACACCTTC
>TRBV5-4|NA|TRBJ1-6|NA
CASSLRGSSPLHF
TGTGCCAGCAGCTTGCGGGGGAGTTCACCCCTCCACTTT
>TRBV5-8|NA|TRBJ1-1|NA
CATTPGWTEAFF
TGTGCCACCACCCCGGGGTGGACTGAAGCTTTCTTT
>TRBV10-2|NA|TRBJ2-1|TRBD1
CASRTSSDRATGQFF
TGCGCCAGCAGGACCTCCTCGGACAGGGCAACGGGGCAGTTCTTC
>TRBV5-6|NA|TRBJ1-2|TRBD1
CASSSERDRGEIYGYTF
TGTGCCAGCAGCTCGGAGCGCGACAGGGGGGAAATCTATGGCTACACCTTC
>TRBV30|NA|TRBJ1-6|NA
CAEGGVGYNSPLHF
TGTGCCGAGGGGGGGGTGGGGTATAATTCACCCCTCCACTTT
>TRBV5-5|NA|TRBJ2-4|TRBD1
CASSLGPTGEAKNIQYF
TGTGCCAGCAGCTTGGGACCCACAGGGGAGGCCAAAAACATTCAGTACTTC
>TRBV24-1|NA|TRBJ2-1|TRBD2
CATSDSPLAGVSEQFF
TGTGCCACCAGTGATTCCCCACTAGCGGGGGTGAGTGAGCAGTTCTTC
>TRBV30|NA|TRBJ1-1|NA
CAWRRLRGNTEAFF
TGTGCCTGGAGGAGACTGCGAGGGAACACTGAAGCTTTCTTT
>TRBV19|NA|TRBJ2-5|TRBD2
CASSIGVGGAGETQYF
TGTGCCAGTAGTATAGGTGTCGGGGGGGCAGGAGAGACCCAGTACTTC
>TRBV4-1|NA|TRBJ2-1|TRBD2
CASSQSSGGASYNEQFF
TGCGCCAGCAGCCAATCTAGCGGGGGGGCCTCCTACAATGAGCAGTTCTTC
>TRBV6-6|NA|TRBJ1-5|NA
CASRASSNQPQHF
TGTGCCAGCAGGGCCAGTAGCAATCAGCCCCAGCATTTT
>TRBV5-6|NA|TRBJ1-2|NA
CASSSQYGYTF
TGTGCCAGCAGCTCACAGTATGGCTACACCTTC
>TRBV4-1|NA|TRBJ1-4|NA
CASSPYRYNEKLFF
TGCGCCAGCAGCCCATACAGATATAATGAAAAACTGTTTTTT
>TRBV7-2|NA|TRBJ1-6|TRBD1
CASSLGLGGLNNSPLHF
TGTGCCAGCAGCTTAGGATTAGGGGGCCTAAATAATTCACCCCTCCACTTT
>TRBV27|NA|TRBJ1-2|TRBD1
CASSPGTGYNGYTF
TGTGCCAGCAGCCCCGGGACAGGCTATAATGGCTACACCTTC
>TRBV2|NA|TRBJ1-6|TRBD1
CVSRQGQGARSPLHF
TGTGTCAGCAGACAAGGACAGGGGGCGCGTTCACCCCTCCACTTT
>TRBV5-4|NA|TRBJ2-2|TRBD1
CASSLDPGGLGGELFF
TGTGCCAGCAGCTTGGATCCAGGGGGCTTGGGCGGGGAGCTGTTTTTT
>TRBV29-1|NA|TRBJ1-2|TRBD1
CSVRQGDYGYTF
TGCAGCGTTCGACAGGGAGACTATGGCTACACCTTC
>TRBV4-1|NA|TRBJ2-2|TRBD2
CASSQGRLVGGGSAGELFF
TGCGCCAGCAGCCAGGGCCGATTAGTCGGGGGGGGCTCGGCCGGGGAGCTGTTTTTT
>TRBV3-1/TRBV3-2|NA|TRBJ2-2|NA
CASSLIPGELFF
TGTGCCAGCAGCCTAATTCCCGGGGAGCTGTTTTTT
>TRBV14|NA|TRBJ2-1|TRBD2
CASSQVKGRGGGEQFF
TGTGCCAGCAGCCAAGTTAAAGGACGGGGGGGCGGTGAGCAGTTCTTC
>TRBV10-1|few|TRBJ1-5|TRBD1
CASNTPGQGGNQPQHF
TGCGCCAGCAATACCCCGGGACAGGGGGGTAATCAGCCCCAGCATTTT
>TRBV5-1|NA|TRBJ2-7|TRBD1
CASSPRDSGAYEQYF
TGCGCCAGCAGCCCACGGGACAGTGGGGCCTACGAGCAGTACTTC
>TRBV5-8|NA|TRBJ1-2|NA
CASHRFLSSPGAYGYTF
TGTGCCAGCCACAGATTTTTGAGTTCCCCAGGGGCCTATGGCTACACCTTC
>TRBV15|NA|TRBJ2-1|TRBD1
CATSKNRGRSENEQFF
TGTGCCACCAGCAAGAACAGGGGCCGGTCGGAAAATGAGCAGTTCTTC
>TRBV11-2|NA|TRBJ1-2|NA
CASRADMAAAHGYTF
TGTGCCAGCAGGGCCGATATGGCAGCGGCCCATGGCTACACCTTC
>TRBV7-6|NA|TRBJ2-7|TRBD1
CASSPDRGAYEQYF
TGTGCCAGCAGCCCTGACAGGGGGGCCTACGAGCAGTACTTC
>TRBV15|NA|TRBJ1-1|NA
CATIPGAYRAERGMRAFF
TGTGCCACCATCCCCGGGGCTTACAGGGCCGAGAGGGGTATGCGGGCTTTCTTT
>TRBV2|NA|TRBJ2-1|NA
CASKIWAVEQFF
TGTGCCAGCAAGATCTGGGCAGTCGAGCAGTTCTTC
>TRBV7-9|NA|TRBJ1-2|TRBD1
CASSLGTGMDYGYTF
TGTGCCAGCAGCTTAGGGACAGGGATGGACTATGGCTACACCTTC
>TRBV7-2|once|TRBJ2-4|TRBD2
CASSSPSGGAAKNIQYF
TGTGCCAGCAGCTCACCTAGCGGGGGGGCGGCCAAAAACATTCAGTACTTC
>TRBV6-2/TRBV6-3|NA|TRBJ1-3|NA
CASSPLAPRGYTIYF
TGTGCCAGCAGTCCCTTGGCACCCCGGGGGTACACCATATATTTT
>TRBV5-4|NA|TRBJ2-7|NA
CASSSPGARGTYEQYF
TGTGCCAGCAGCTCTCCGGGAGCCCGGGGGACCTACGAGCAGTACTTC
>TRBV6-1|NA|TRBJ1-1|NA
CASSEGTAEAFF
TGTGCCAGCAGTGAAGGGACAGCAGAAGCTTTCTTT
>TRBV15|NA|TRBJ2-1|TRBD2
CATSRDGTSGGANEQFF
TGTGCCACCAGCAGAGACGGGACTAGCGGGGGGGCCAATGAGCAGTTCTTC
>TRBV15|NA|TRBJ1-4|NA
CATSRDRATNEKLFF
TGTGCCACCAGCAGAGATCGTGCAACTAATGAAAAACTGTTTTTT
>TRBV29-1|NA|TRBJ2-3|TRBD2
CSVEDGLAGGDTQYF
TGCAGCGTTGAAGATGGTCTAGCGGGGGGAGATACGCAGTATTTT
>TRBV6-5|NA|TRBJ2-5|TRBD2
CASKTSGAQETQYF
TGTGCCAGCAAGACTAGCGGGGCCCAAGAGACCCAGTACTTC
>TRBV5-5|NA|TRBJ1-2|NA
CASSFRQVYGYTF
TGTGCCAGCAGCTTCCGACAGGTTTATGGCTACACCTTC
>TRBV2|NA|TRBJ2-3|TRBD2
CASSLEGLAGSTDTQYF
TGTGCCAGCAGCCTGGAAGGACTAGCGGGGAGCACAGATACGCAGTATTTT
>TRBV5-1|NA|TRBJ1-3|NA
CASSFRQASSSGNTIYF
TGCGCCAGCAGCTTTCGACAGGCGTCATCCTCTGGAAACACCATATATTTT
>TRBV19|NA|TRBJ2-3|NA
CASRPFPGVTTDTQYF
TGTGCCAGTAGACCGTTCCCGGGTGTCACCACAGATACGCAGTATTTT
>TRBV3-1/TRBV3-2|NA|TRBJ2-3|NA
CASSRATTDTQYF
TGTGCCAGCAGCCGGGCCACCACAGATACGCAGTATTTT
>TRBV6-4|NA|TRBJ2-1|NA
CASSDGEGEQFF
TGTGCCAGCAGTGACGGAGAAGGTGAGCAGTTCTTC
>TRBV5-1|NA|TRBJ2-7|NA
CASSFRGDEQYF
TGCGCCAGCAGCTTTAGGGGTGACGAGCAGTACTTC
>TRBV19|NA|TRBJ2-6|TRBD1
CASRGGQGSSGANVLTF
TGTGCCAGTAGGGGAGGACAGGGCAGCTCTGGGGCCAACGTCCTGACTTTC
>TRBV2|once|TRBJ1-1|NA
CASWVQGWDTEAFF
TGTGCCAGCTGGGTCCAGGGATGGGACACTGAAGCTTTCTTT
>TRBV13|once|TRBJ1-2|TRBD1
CASSDSRTGQPGYTF
TGTGCCAGCAGCGACTCCAGGACAGGGCAACCTGGCTACACCTTC
>TRBV4-1|NA|TRBJ1-2|TRBD1
CASSQGQGANYGYTF
TGCGCCAGCAGCCAAGGACAGGGAGCTAACTATGGCTACACCTTC
>TRBV19|NA|TRBJ2-7|NA
CASSITGSRGYYEQYF
TGTGCCAGTAGTATCACTGGCAGCCGAGGGTACTACGAGCAGTACTTC
>TRBV3-1/TRBV3-2|NA|TRBJ2-5|TRBD2
CASSQGVSGGLQETQYF
TGTGCCAGCAGCCAAGGGGTTAGCGGGGGGCTACAAGAGACCCAGTACTTC
>TRBV19|NA|TRBJ1-2|TRBD1
CASRTGGGYGYTF
TGTGCCAGTCGGACAGGGGGTGGCTATGGCTACACCTTC
>TRBV2|NA|TRBJ2-2|NA
CASMRAGNTGELFF
TGTGCCAGCATGAGGGCAGGGAACACCGGGGAGCTGTTTTTT